The present T cell receptor beta chain was sequenced within a study of T-cell memory formation after mild COVID-19. A few counts support this clonotype. Its antigen is currently unknown. General study points: Contracting clones from day 15 to 85 had balanced CD4/CD8; later expanders favoured CD4+.

V was clipped by 8 bases and J by 5 bases, with 18 bases between them. The CDR3 covers 14 residues. Germline CDR1 and CDR2: MNHEY and SVGEGT. TCRdb passed the 5' RACE reads through MiXCR, listing each CDR3 protein once. The repertoire includes 470,000 or so distinct CDR3 sequences, around 18% of them detected once, and about 8.8% sits in the top ten. Material: PBMCs or a T cell subset sorted from them (not recorded which). This receptor was taken from an adult woman who had mild COVID-19 (a few samples of this study predate the infection). Cell type and time point are not known. V gene TRBV6-2 or TRBV6-3 combines with J gene TRBJ1-2; tentatively, D is TRBD1 (5 bases). The CDR3 here is CASGRDPGQYGYTF. CDR3 bases: TGTGCCAGCGGCCGGGACCCGGGGCAGTATGGCTACACCTTC.